These 28 T cell receptor beta chains originate from one sample sequenced in a study of cytomegalovirus exposure and HLA in healthy donors (dated 2017 in TCRdb). Library prep was done by the immunoSEQ multiplex PCR assay. The multiplex PCR relied on a mix of 60 forward primers for TCR Vbeta segments and 13 reverse primers for TCR Jbeta segments. TCRdb retrieved this table from immuneACCESS and kept in-frame rearrangements only. Not all clones are present; in checked studies, unresolved V genes account for under half, and no reason is known for the remainder. Present in this sample are approximately 290,000 clones, around 80% of which were seen just once. The ten most abundant clones make up approximately 0.3% of the sample. The sample taken for sequencing was PBMCs. The receptors shown here come from a girl aged 2-9 years in good health and CMV-seronegative.

The rearrangement uses TRBV5-6 and TRBJ2-7; D is perhaps TRBD1 (6 bases). The CDR3 sequence is 13 residues long. With 0 bases removed from V and 7 bases from J, the gap between germline ends came to 11 bases. Germline V gives CDR1 SGHDT, CDR2 YYEEEE. This CDR3 reads CASSLGRTAEQYF. CDR3 bases: TGTGCCAGCAGCTTGGGACGGACAGCAGAGCAGTACTTC. The complete variable domain, with remaining parts taken from reference TRBV5-6 and TRBJ2-7, reads DAGVTQSPTHLIKTRGQQVTLRCSPKSGHDTVSWYQQALGQGPQFIFQYYEEEERQRGNFPDRFSGHQFPNYSSELNVNALLLGDSALYLCASSLGRTAEQYFGPGTRLTVT.

The chain carries TRBV6-5 and TRBJ2-1, with 7 bases matching TRBD1. This CDR3 contains 15 residues. In germline, CDR1 is MNHEY, CDR2 SVGAGI. The J segment lost 4 bases and the V segment lost 4 bases, leaving 7 bases of the junction unmatched. The CDR3 spells CASSLQGPLYNEQFF. The CDR3 nucleotides read TGTGCCAGCAGTTTACAGGGGCCCCTTTACAATGAGCAGTTCTTC.

The chain is built from TRBV6-4 and TRBJ2-1; D might be TRBD2 (5 bases). Germline values: CDR1 MRHNA, CDR2 SNTAGT. The CDR3 covers 16 residues. V was pared by 6 bases and J by 5 bases, with 20 bases between. CDR3 DNA: TGTGCCAGCAGGCCCTCCTTCGGGATTAGGCACAATGAGCAGTTCTTC. It codes for CASRPSFGIRHNEQFF.

The chain employs TRBV28 and TRBJ2-7; 9 nucleotides agree with TRBD1. This CDR3 has 14 amino acids. The germline gives CDR1 MDHEN, CDR2 SYDVKM. The V gene end was trimmed by 4 bases and the J gene end by 6 bases; junction bases not matched to a gene: 7. CDR3 nucleotides: TGTGCCAGCAGTTCGGGACAGGGAAATTCCGAGCAGTACTTC. This gives the protein CASSSGQGNSEQYF. Full variable domain (rest looked up from reference TRBV28 and TRBJ2-7): DVKVTQSSRYLVKRTGEKVFLECVQDMDHENMFWYRQDPGLGLRLIYFSYDVKMKEKGDIPEGYSVSREKKERFSLILESASTNQTSMYLCASSSGQGNSEQYFGPGTRLTVT.

This chain connects TRBV10-1 to TRBJ1-5; TRBD1 agrees at 7 bases. In germline, CDR1 is WNHNN, CDR2 SYGVQD (reference sequence). The CDR3 is 15 amino acids. V was pared by 0 bases and J by 4 bases, with 3 bases of the junction left unmatched. CDR3 in DNA: TGCGCCAGCAGTGAGTCAACAGGGGTGAATCAGCCCCAGCATTTT. Translating it yields CASSESTGVNQPQHF.

The chain combines TRBV7-2 with TRBJ2-7; TRBD2 matches at 12 bases. The germline V gene has CDR1 SGHTA and CDR2 FQGNSA. The CDR3 spans 15 residues. V was clipped by 1 base and J by 3 bases; unmatched bases: 1. CDR3 amino acids: CASSLGTSGVYEQYF. The CDR3, as DNA: TGTGCCAGCAGCTTAGGGACTAGCGGGGTCTACGAGCAGTACTTC.

The V gene is TRBV28, the J gene TRBJ1-6, with 9 positions matching TRBD1. Looked up from germline, CDR1 is MDHEN and CDR2 is SYDVKM. This CDR3 spans 18 amino acids. V shed 3 bases, J shed 0 bases, and the junction held 6 bases outside the gene matches. The CDR3 here is CASSFNRGLFSYNSPLHF. CDR3 bases: TGTGCCAGCAGTTTTAACAGGGGGCTTTTCTCCTATAATTCACCCCTCCACTTT.

The V gene is TRBV6-6, the J gene TRBJ2-2, with 8 bases matching TRBD1. CDR1 MNHNY and CDR2 SVGAGI come from the germline V gene (reference sequence). V gave up 9 bases and J gave up 6 bases; unmatched junction bases: 9. CDR3 length: 14 residues. The CDR3 coding sequence is TGTGCCAGTCACGGACAGGGCTGGGCCGGGGAGCTGTTTTTT. It codes for CASHGQGWAGELFF.

V usage is TRBV13 and J usage is TRBJ2-3; the D gene is possibly TRBD1 (6 bases). Trimming took 5 bases from V and 5 from J, leaving 17 bases between them. Germline lookup yields CDR1 PRHDT and CDR2 FYEKMQ (reference sequence). There are 15 residues in the CDR3. The CDR3 loop is CASSPQGRMLDTQYF. The CDR3 DNA follows: TGTGCCAGCAGCCCGCAGGGGCGCATGTTAGATACGCAGTATTTT.

The V gene is TRBV6-5, the J gene TRBJ2-5, with TRBD1 matching over 9 bases. The assigned J gene may be wrong: the sequence end matches TRBJ2-7 better. The CDR3 totals 14 residues. Germline V lookup: CDR1 MNHEY, CDR2 SVGAGI. The CDR3 protein is CASSSGTGSYEQYF. Here the CDR3 DNA reads TGTGCCAGCAGTTCCGGGACAGGGTCCTACGAGCAGTACTTC.

This rearrangement joins TRBV30 to TRBJ1-1, with 7 bases fitting TRBD1. Trimming took 3 bases from V and 7 from J; bases not matched to a gene: 11. The germline gives CDR1 GTSNPN, CDR2 SVGIG (reference sequence). CDR3 length: 14 amino acids. CDR3 in amino acids: CAWRAGTEPIEAFF. The CDR3 DNA reads TGTGCCTGGAGAGCCGGGACAGAGCCAATTGAAGCTTTCTTT. Full variable domain (missing parts from reference TRBV30 and TRBJ1-1): SQTIHQWPATLVQPVGSPLSLECTVEGTSNPNLYWYRQAAGRGLQLLFYSVGIGQISSEVPQNLSASRPQDRQFILSSKKLLLSDSGFYLCAWRAGTEPIEAFFGQGTRLTVV.

The V and J genes are TRBV28 and TRBJ1-6, with unresolved D. CDR3 length equals 11 residues. Germline V gene data show CDR1 as MDHEN and CDR2 as SYDVKM. Trimming removed 3 bases from V and 11 bases from J, with 5 bases in between. CDR3 nucleotide sequence: TGTGCCAGCAGTTTGAGTCCACCCCTCCACTTT. This codes for CASSLSPPLHF.

The chain couples TRBV29-1 to TRBJ2-1; 12 nucleotides match TRBD2. After removal of 7 bases from V and 9 bases from J, the junction contained 19 bases not matched to a gene. CDR3 length equals 17 residues. Germline V gene lookup returns CDR1 SQVTM and CDR2 ANQGSEA. CDR3 DNA: TGCAGCGGAGAAGCACTTAAGACTAGCGGGAGAGGGTTTGAGCAGTTCTTC. Its translation: CSGEALKTSGRGFEQFF.

On this clone: This sample includes further DNA sequences coding for the same CDR3. The CDR3 region has the DNA TGTGCCAGCAGCCCTAATCCCCACAATGAGCAGTTCTTC. Amino acids: CASSPNPHNEQFF. The V call is TRBV9, the J call TRBJ2-1; D not certain. Trimming removed 4 bases from V and 5 bases from J, with 10 bases in between. Germline values: CDR1 SGDLS, CDR2 YYNGEE. The CDR3 sequence is 13 residues long.

The chain carries TRBV2 and TRBJ1-2, with TRBD1 identical over 9 bases. The CDR3 sequence is 15 residues long. The J segment lost 8 bases and the V segment lost 6 bases, leaving 13 bases of the junction unmatched. CDR1 and CDR2 (germline): SNHLY, FYNNEI. The chain's CDR3 is CASSPTMTGGHGYTF. In DNA, the CDR3 is TGTGCCAGCAGCCCCACTATGACAGGGGGACACGGCTACACCTTC.

The V and J genes are TRBV6-6 and TRBJ2-2; D is perhaps TRBD1 (5 bases). CDR1 and CDR2 (germline): MNHNY, SVGAGI (reference sequence). The V gene lost 5 bases and the J gene lost 6 bases, with 16 bases spanning the gap. The CDR3 is made up of 15 amino acids. CDR3 DNA sequence: TGTGCCAGCAGTCCGAGGACACCGGTGGCCGGGGAGCTGTTTTTT. Encoded protein: CASSPRTPVAGELFF.

The J gene is TRBJ2-7, the V gene TRBV28; TRBD1 matches 8 bases. Losses at the gene ends were 5 bases for V and 5 bases for J; bases not matched to a gene: 2. There are 12 residues in the CDR3. Germline V CDR1 and CDR2: MDHEN, SYDVKM. The CDR3 protein is CASSVQGDEQYF. The CDR3 DNA reads TGTGCCAGCAGTGTACAGGGGGACGAGCAGTACTTC. The full variable domain, in which reference TRBV28 and TRBJ2-7 provide the parts outside the CDR3, is DVKVTQSSRYLVKRTGEKVFLECVQDMDHENMFWYRQDPGLGLRLIYFSYDVKMKEKGDIPEGYSVSREKKERFSLILESASTNQTSMYLCASSVQGDEQYFGPGTRLTVT.

The CDR3 DNA reads as TGCGCCAGCAGCCAAGAATACAGCGGGGGGTGGGGGTATGAGCAGTTCTTC. It is translated as CASSQEYSGGWGYEQFF. The chain is built from TRBV4-1 and TRBJ2-1; 9 bases map to TRBD2. The CDR3 runs to 17 residues. The ends lost 0 bases at V and 8 bases at J; junction bases unmatched: 11. From germline, CDR1 is MGHRA and CDR2 YSYEKL.

The V and J genes are TRBV7-2 and TRBJ2-7; D gene unclear. Germline V gene sequence: CDR1 SGHTA, CDR2 FQGNSA. The length of the CDR3 is 16 residues. Trimming took 5 bases from V and 0 from J, leaving 17 bases between them. This CDR3 is CASSSVGDASSYEQYF. The CDR3 DNA follows: TGTGCCAGCAGCAGCGTAGGAGACGCTAGCTCCTACGAGCAGTACTTC.

The rearrangement uses TRBV19 and TRBJ1-4; D call uncertain. The germline V and J ends were trimmed by 2 bases and 8 bases, with 9 bases remaining between them. Germline CDR1 LNHDA, CDR2 SQIVND (reference sequence). CDR3 length: 13 residues. CDR3 sequence (DNA): TGTGCCAGTAGTATATTGAGAGGAGAAAAACTGTTTTTT. Protein sequence: CASSILRGEKLFF.

The V and J genes are TRBV5-1 and TRBJ2-5; 7 bases match TRBD1. V was clipped by 2 bases and J by 5 bases; unmatched bases: 12. CDR3 size: 16 residues. The V gene's germline CDR1 is SGHRS and CDR2 YFSETQ. CDR3 amino acids: CASSLFLGGLGETQYF. The CDR3, as DNA: TGCGCCAGCAGCTTATTCTTAGGGGGCCTAGGTGAGACCCAGTACTTC.

This chain links TRBV7-9 with TRBJ1-2; 8 bases are shared with TRBD1. This CDR3 comprises 13 residues. Germline lookup yields CDR1 SEHNR and CDR2 FQNEAQ (reference sequence). Trimming removed 5 bases from V and 8 bases from J; junction bases left unmatched: 7. The DNA for the CDR3 is TGTGCCAGCAGCCCGACGGACAGGGAAGGCTACACCTTC. Translated: CASSPTDREGYTF.

This chain connects TRBV15 to TRBJ1-6; no definite D call. Deletions cut 0 bases from V and 3 bases from J, with 6 bases between. CDR1 is LNHNV, CDR2 YYDKDF, per germline (reference sequence). The CDR3 has 15 amino acids. The CDR3 sequence: CATSRDRGYNSPLHF. CDR3 sequence (DNA): TGTGCCACCAGCAGAGACCGGGGCTATAATTCACCCCTCCACTTT. Full variable domain (rest looked up from reference TRBV15 and TRBJ1-6): DAMVIQNPRYQVTQFGKPVTLSCSQTLNHNVMYWYQQKSSQAPKLLFHYYDKDFNNEADTPDNFQSRRPNTSFCFLDIRSPGLGDTAMYLCATSRDRGYNSPLHFGNGTRLTVT.

The chain recombines TRBV7-3 with TRBJ1-3, with 7 bases identical to TRBD1. The CDR3 has 16 amino acids. CDR1 SGHTA and CDR2 FQGTGA come from the germline V gene. The trim removed 4 bases at V and 0 bases at J, leaving 6 bases unmatched. The CDR3 DNA follows: TGTGCCAGCAGCTCGGGACAGCCAGACTCTGGAAACACCATATATTTT. Translation gives CASSSGQPDSGNTIYF. Full variable domain (missing parts from reference TRBV7-3 and TRBJ1-3): GAGVSQTPSNKVTEKGKYVELRCDPISGHTALYWYRQSLGQGPEFLIYFQGTGAADDSGLPNDRFFAVRPEGSVSTLKIQRTERGDSAVYLCASSSGQPDSGNTIYFGEGSWLTVV.

The genes are TRBV6-5 and TRBJ1-2, with unresolved D. Germline CDR1 MNHEY, CDR2 SVGAGI. The CDR3 is made up of 13 amino acids. Between the trimmed V and J ends, which lost 6 bases and 2 bases, there was a span of 10 bases. Here the CDR3 DNA reads TGTGCCAGCAGCTCCTCTTTGAACTATGGCTACACCTTC. Protein product: CASSSSLNYGYTF.

This clone appeared once. The gene calls are TRBV21-1 and TRBJ1-5; no DNA check was done on the table's D call, TRBD1. TRBV21-1 corresponds to a pseudogene. This CDR3 spans 20 amino acids. The CDR3 nucleotides read TGTGCCAGCAGCAAAGAGGGGCAGGGCCTAGTGACTTGGTGCAATCAGCCCCAGCATTTT. It specifies CASSKEGQGLVTWCNQPQHF.

This chain joins TRBV2 and TRBJ1-1, with TRBD1 matching over 7 bases. V shed 2 bases and J 1 base; nucleotides not matched to a gene: 13. Germline V gives CDR1 SNHLY, CDR2 FYNNEI. The CDR3 is 18 amino acids. The CDR3 DNA reads TGTGCCAGCAGTGAACGCCTCAGGGGGTATTTCGGGAACACTGAAGCTTTCTTT. Protein sequence: CASSERLRGYFGNTEAFF.

The V call is TRBV6-1, the J call TRBJ1-1; D is perhaps TRBD1 (6 bases). V was trimmed by 7 bases and J by 1 base, leaving 16 bases between them. CDR3 size: 15 residues. CDR1 is MNHNS, CDR2 SASEGT, per germline. This chain's CDR3 is CASKDAGAENTEAFF. CDR3 coding DNA: TGTGCCAGCAAGGATGCAGGGGCCGAGAACACTGAAGCTTTCTTT.